The T cell receptor (beta chain) under discussion was sequenced for a study of T-cell reconstitution after alpha-beta-depleted transplantation in children. As concerns this clonotype: The antigen is unknown. One end of the junction varies from germline; a read error may be responsible.

The CDR3 length is 13 residues. The germline CDR1 and CDR2 sequences are MNHEY and SVGAGI. The study's findings and limits: Reportedly, only several hundred clones from non-depleted graft cells drove alpha-beta T-cell counts at about two months. From newly produced T cells came most of the T-cell counts and diversity one year after transplant.

A library of TCRbeta sequences, prepared with unique molecular identifiers, was generated. TCRdb re-analysed the PCR reads in MiXCR, keeping a single row per CDR3 protein. The sample includes a few hundred thousand distinct CDR3 sequences, around 20% of them seen just once. The chain recombines TRBV6-5 with TRBJ2-2; D is undetermined. The receptor's source is a male patient between 5 and 17 years old who had a stem cell transplant for acute lymphoblastic leukemia, so the T cells may come from the graft donor. Sequences were derived from PBMCs, mostly from graft donor cells, sampled 180 days after TCRalphabeta/CD19-depleted stem cell transplant. DNA for the CDR3: TGTGCCAGCAGATACTTGAACACCGGGGAGCTGTTTTTT. Translated, it gives CASRYLNTGELFF.